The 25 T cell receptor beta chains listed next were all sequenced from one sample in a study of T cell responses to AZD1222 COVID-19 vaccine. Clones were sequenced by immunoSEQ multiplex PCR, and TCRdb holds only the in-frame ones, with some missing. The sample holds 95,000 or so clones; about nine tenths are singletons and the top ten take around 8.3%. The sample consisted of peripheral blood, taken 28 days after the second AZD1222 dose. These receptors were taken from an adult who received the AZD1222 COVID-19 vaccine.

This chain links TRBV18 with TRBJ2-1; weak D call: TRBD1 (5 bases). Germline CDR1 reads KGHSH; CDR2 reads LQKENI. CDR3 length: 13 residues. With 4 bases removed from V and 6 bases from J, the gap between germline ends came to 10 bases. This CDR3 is CASSQGNFNEQFF. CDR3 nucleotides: TGTGCCAGCTCACAGGGGAACTTCAATGAGCAGTTCTTC.

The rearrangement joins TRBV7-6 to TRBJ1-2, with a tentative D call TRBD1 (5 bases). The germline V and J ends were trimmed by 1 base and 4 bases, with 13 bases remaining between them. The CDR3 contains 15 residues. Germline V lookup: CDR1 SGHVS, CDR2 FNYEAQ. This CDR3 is CASSLDRADTYGYTF. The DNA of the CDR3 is TGTGCCAGCAGCTTAGATCGCGCGGACACCTATGGCTACACCTTC.

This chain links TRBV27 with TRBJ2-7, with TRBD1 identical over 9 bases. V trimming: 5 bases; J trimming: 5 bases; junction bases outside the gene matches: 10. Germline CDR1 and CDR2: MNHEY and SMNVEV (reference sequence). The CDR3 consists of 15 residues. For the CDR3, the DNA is TGTGCCAGCAGTCCTAGACGGGACAGGGTCCACGAGCAGTACTTC. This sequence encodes CASSPRRDRVHEQYF.

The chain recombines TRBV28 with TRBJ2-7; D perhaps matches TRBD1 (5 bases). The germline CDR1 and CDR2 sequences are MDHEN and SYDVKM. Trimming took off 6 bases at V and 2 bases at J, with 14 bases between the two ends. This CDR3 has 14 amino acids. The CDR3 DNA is TGTGCCAGCAGGACAGTGACTGGTACCTACGAGCAGTACTTC. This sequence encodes CASRTVTGTYEQYF.

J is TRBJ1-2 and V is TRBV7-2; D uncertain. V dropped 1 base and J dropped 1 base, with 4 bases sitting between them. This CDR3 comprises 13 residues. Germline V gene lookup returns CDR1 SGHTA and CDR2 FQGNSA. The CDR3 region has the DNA TGTGCCAGCAGCTTAGGAGTTAACTATGGCTACACCTTC. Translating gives CASSLGVNYGYTF.

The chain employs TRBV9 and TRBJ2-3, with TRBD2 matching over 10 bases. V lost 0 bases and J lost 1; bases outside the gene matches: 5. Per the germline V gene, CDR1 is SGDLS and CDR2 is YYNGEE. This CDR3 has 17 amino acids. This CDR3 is CASSVGSGRSGTDTQYF. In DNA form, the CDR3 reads TGTGCCAGCAGCGTAGGTAGCGGGAGGAGCGGCACAGATACGCAGTATTTT.

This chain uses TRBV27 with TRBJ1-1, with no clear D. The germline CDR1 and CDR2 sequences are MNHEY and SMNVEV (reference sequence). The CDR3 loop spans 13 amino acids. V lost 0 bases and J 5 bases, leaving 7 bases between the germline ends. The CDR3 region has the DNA TGTGCCAGCAGTTTATCGTTTAGGACTGAAGCTTTCTTT. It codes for CASSLSFRTEAFF.

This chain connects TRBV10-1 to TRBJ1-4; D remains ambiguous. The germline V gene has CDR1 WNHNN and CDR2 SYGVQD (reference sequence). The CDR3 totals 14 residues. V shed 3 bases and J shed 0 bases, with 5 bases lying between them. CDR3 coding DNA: TGCGCCAGCAGTGAAGGTGCAACTAATGAAAAACTGTTTTTT. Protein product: CASSEGATNEKLFF.

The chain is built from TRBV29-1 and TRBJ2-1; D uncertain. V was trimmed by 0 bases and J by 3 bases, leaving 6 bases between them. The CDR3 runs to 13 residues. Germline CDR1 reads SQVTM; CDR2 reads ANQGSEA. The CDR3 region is CSVEDVLYNEQFF. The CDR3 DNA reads TGCAGCGTTGAAGATGTCCTCTACAATGAGCAGTTCTTC.

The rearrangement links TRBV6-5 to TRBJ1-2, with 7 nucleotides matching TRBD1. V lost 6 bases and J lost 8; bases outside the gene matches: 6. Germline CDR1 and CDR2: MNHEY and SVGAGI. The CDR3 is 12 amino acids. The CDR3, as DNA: TGTGCCAGCAGACCGACAGGGAACGGCTACACCTTC. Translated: CASRPTGNGYTF.

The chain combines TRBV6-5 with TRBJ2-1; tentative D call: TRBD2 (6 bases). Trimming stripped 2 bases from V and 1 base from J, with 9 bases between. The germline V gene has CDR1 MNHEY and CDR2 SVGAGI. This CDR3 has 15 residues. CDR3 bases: TGTGCCAGCAGTTACCCGGGGGTATCCTACAATGAGCAGTTCTTC. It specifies CASSYPGVSYNEQFF.

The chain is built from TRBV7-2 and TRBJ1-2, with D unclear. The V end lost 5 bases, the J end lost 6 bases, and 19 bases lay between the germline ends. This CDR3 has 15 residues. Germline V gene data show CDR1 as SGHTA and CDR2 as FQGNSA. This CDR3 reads CASSMQQLGNHGYTF. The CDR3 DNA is TGTGCCAGCAGCATGCAACAGCTGGGGAACCATGGCTACACCTTC.

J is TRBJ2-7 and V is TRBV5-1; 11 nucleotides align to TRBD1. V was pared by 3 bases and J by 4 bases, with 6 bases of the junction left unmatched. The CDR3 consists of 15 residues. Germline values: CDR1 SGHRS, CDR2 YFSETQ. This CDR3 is CASSSSDRGRYEQYF. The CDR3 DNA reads TGCGCCAGCAGCTCCTCGGACAGGGGGCGATACGAGCAGTACTTC.

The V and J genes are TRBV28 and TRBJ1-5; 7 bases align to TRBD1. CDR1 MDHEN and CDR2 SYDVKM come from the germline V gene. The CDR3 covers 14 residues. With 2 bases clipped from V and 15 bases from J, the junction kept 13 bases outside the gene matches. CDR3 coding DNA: TGTGCCAGCAGTTTAGCCGACAGGGTGTTTTGGCTGCATTTT. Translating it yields CASSLADRVFWLHF.

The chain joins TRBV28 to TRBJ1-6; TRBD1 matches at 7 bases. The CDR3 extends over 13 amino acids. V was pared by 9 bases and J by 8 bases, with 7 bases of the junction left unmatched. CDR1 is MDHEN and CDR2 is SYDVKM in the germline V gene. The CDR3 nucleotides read TGTGCCAGTGGGGGACAGTTGTATTCACCCCTCCACTTT. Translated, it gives CASGGQLYSPLHF. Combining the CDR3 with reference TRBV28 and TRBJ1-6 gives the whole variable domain DVKVTQSSRYLVKRTGEKVFLECVQDMDHENMFWYRQDPGLGLRLIYFSYDVKMKEKGDIPEGYSVSREKKERFSLILESASTNQTSMYLCASGGQLYSPLHFGNGTRLTVT.

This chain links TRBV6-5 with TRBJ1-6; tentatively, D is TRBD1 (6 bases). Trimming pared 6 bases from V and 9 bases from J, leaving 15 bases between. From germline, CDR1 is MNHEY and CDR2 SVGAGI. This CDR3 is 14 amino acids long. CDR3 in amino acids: CASSPTGSRSPLHF. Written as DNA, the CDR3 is TGTGCCAGCAGCCCCACAGGGAGCCGTTCACCCCTCCACTTT.

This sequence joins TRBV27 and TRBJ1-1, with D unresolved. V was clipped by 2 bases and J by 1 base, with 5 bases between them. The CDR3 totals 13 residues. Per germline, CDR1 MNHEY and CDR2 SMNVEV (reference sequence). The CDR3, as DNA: TGTGCCAGCAGTTTAAAGGAGAACACTGAAGCTTTCTTT. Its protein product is CASSLKENTEAFF.

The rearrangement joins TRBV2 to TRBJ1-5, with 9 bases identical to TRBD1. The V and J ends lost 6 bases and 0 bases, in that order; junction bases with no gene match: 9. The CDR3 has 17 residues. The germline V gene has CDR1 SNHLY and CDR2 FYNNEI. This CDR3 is CASRDGQGTGSNQPQHF. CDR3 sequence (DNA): TGTGCCAGCAGAGACGGACAGGGGACGGGTAGCAATCAGCCCCAGCATTTT.

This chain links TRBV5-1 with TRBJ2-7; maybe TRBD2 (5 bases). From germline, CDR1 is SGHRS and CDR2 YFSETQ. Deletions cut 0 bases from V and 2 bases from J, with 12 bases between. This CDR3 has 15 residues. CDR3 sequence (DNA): TGCGCCAGCAGCTTGGAGGTGGCGGGCCCCTACGAGCAGTACTTC. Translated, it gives CASSLEVAGPYEQYF.

CDR3 loop: CASSTVRRSESGLEAFF. In DNA, the CDR3 is TGTGCCAGCAGTACCGTACGGAGGTCCGAATCGGGACTTGAAGCTTTCTTT. The chain employs TRBV6-2 or TRBV6-3 and TRBJ1-1; D is perhaps TRBD1 (5 bases). From germline, CDR1 is MNHEY and CDR2 SVGEGT. V gave up 5 bases and J gave up 7 bases, with 26 bases separating them. The CDR3 runs 17 residues.

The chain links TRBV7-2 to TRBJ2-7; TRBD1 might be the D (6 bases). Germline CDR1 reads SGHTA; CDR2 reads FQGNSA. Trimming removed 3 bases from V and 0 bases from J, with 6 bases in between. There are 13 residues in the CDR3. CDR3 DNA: TGTGCCAGCAGCTTGGACAGCTCCTACGAGCAGTACTTC. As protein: CASSLDSSYEQYF. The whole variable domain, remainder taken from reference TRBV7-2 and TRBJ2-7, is GAGVSQSPSNKVTEKGKDVELRCDPISGHTALYWYRQSLGQGLEFLIYFQGNSAPDKSGLPSDRFSAERTGGSVSTLTIQRTQQEDSAVYLCASSLDSSYEQYFGPGTRLTVT.

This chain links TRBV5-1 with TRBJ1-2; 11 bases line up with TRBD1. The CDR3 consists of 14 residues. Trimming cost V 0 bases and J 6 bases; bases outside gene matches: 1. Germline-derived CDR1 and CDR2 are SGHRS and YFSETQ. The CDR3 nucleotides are TGCGCCAGCAGCTTGGGGACAGGGGGCAATGGCTACACCTTC. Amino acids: CASSLGTGGNGYTF.

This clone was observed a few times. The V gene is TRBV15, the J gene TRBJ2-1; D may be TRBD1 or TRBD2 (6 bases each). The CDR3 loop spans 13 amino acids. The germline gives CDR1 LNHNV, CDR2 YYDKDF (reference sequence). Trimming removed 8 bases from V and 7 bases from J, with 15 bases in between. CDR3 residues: CATRGTNGNEQFF. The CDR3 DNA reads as TGTGCCACCCGGGGGACAAACGGAAATGAGCAGTTCTTC.

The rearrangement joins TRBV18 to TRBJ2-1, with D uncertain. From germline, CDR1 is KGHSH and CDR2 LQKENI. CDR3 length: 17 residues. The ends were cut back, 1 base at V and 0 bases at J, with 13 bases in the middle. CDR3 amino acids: CASSPLWSADSYNEQFF. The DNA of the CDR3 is TGTGCCAGCTCACCACTCTGGTCAGCTGACTCCTACAATGAGCAGTTCTTC.

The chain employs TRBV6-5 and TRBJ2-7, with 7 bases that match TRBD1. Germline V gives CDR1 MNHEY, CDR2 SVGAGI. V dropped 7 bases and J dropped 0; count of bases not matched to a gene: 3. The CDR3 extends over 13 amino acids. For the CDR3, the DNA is TGTGCCAGCACCCGGGACAGCTCCTACGAGCAGTACTTC. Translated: CASTRDSSYEQYF.